This T cell receptor beta chain was captured in a study of follicular helper T cells after annual influenza vaccination (dated by TCRdb to about 2017). Regarding the complete study: Blood was collected on days 0, 7 and 28 after each seasonal influenza vaccination. To study recall of cTfh clones, some subjects were followed through successive annual vaccinations in the 2013-2014, 2014-2015 and 2015-2016 seasons. One week after vaccination, a second recruited cohort of eleven to twelve subjects (Table S1) displayed a similar ICOS+CD38+ cTfh response. Six subjects had multi-year samples: four covered two vaccination seasons and two covered three seasons. The 2013-2014 samples were cryopreserved, while the 2015 samples were processed right after collection. What the work shows at the level of the full study, not this receptor alone: Because only roughly 9-22% of the analyzed cells gave productive TCRB sequences, there was no way to sample rare clonotypes. When influenza clone enrichment was assessed, the possibility that the much larger non-cTfh compartments were undersampled could not be excluded. ICOS+CD38+ cTfh clonality correlated with the frequency of that population, and its change correlated with the change in circulating plasmablast frequency. Successive annual vaccinations recalled a recurrent oligoclonal ICOS+CD38+ cTfh response that contained tetramer and AIM influenza-specific clonotypes. Day 7 ICOS+CD38+ clones were most often found later in ICOS-CD38- cTfh, suggesting that subset may serve as a memory reservoir.

The germline V gene (reference sequence) gives CDR1 as LNHDA and CDR2 as SQIVND. The CDR3 goes from the cysteine to the phenylalanine over 16 residues. The DNA shown is the 48-base CDR3, in frame from base 1. Unmatched junction bases come to 8, with V trimmed by 4 bases and J by 0 bases. There are a few counts of this clone. The target of this receptor is not known. The input lacks base qualities; no much larger clone sits a single base away. Libraries came from the immunoSEQ multiplex PCR assay. Adaptive Biotechnologies carried out TCRB amplification, library preparation, sequencing and preliminary bioinformatics at Survey level resolution. For the original study's pipeline: Clonality was calculated in R as 1 minus normalized Shannon entropy, and the Gini index was calculated with the R package ineq. Overlap score was defined as the summed counts of shared sequences divided by the total counts of all sequences in both compared samples. Fisher's exact test, with an assumed theoretical repertoire of 10^7 TCRB sequences, was used to assess the significance of shared clonotypes. Not all clones reach the TCRdb copy of this immuneACCESS table, which keeps in-frame sequences only. Checked studies attribute under half of the gap to unresolved V genes and leave the rest unexplained. Clonal size and the V and J genes are those of that table, whereas D and trimming came from the DNA. The sample contains about 10,000 clones, approximately 77% of them found a single time. Over 0.7% of the sample lies in the top ten.

The time point label, read with the paper, signifies: 2014-2015 season, pre-vaccination. Adults received seasonal inactivated influenza vaccine (Fluvarix), and TCRB sequencing tracked sorted blood CD4 subsets before and after vaccination. Subjects were considered eligible if community-dwelling and if influenza vaccine had not been received in the prior 6 months. Reasons for exclusion included contraindications to influenza vaccine, substance abuse, HIV/AIDS, active malignancy, immunomodulatory medication, and active illness such as respiratory infection. Per time point, between about 40 and 110 mL of blood was sampled. Ficoll-Paque PLUS or SepMate separation was used to isolate PBMC. CXCR5- memory CD4 T cells were sorted as a comparison non-Tfh subset. Before DNA extraction, cell subsets were sorted from PBMC on a BD FACS Aria.

The sequence joins TRBV19 to TRBJ1-1; 7 of the junction bases match TRBD1. The starting material was CXCR5- memory CD4+ T cells sorted from blood, obtained on the day of influenza vaccination. The label giving this sample's cell subset or site can be read as: CXCR5- memory CD4 T cells. The sequence came from an adult who received the influenza vaccine. The nucleotides read TGTGCCAGTAGTACCTCGACAGGGCAAATGAACACTGAAGCTTTCTTT. Protein translation: CASSTSTGQMNTEAFF.